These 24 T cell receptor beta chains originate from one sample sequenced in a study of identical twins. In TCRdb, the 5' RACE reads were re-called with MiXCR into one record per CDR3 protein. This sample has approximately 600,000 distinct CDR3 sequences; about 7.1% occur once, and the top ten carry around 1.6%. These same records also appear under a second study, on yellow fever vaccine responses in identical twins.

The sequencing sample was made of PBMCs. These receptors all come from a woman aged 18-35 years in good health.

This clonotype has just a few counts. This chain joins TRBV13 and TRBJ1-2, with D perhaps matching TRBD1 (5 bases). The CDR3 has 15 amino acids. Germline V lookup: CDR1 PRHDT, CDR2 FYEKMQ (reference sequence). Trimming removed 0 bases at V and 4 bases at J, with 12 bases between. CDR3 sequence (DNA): TGTGCCAGCAGCTTAGGAGGGGCGCCCGCCTATGGCTACACCTTC. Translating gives CASSLGGAPAYGYTF.

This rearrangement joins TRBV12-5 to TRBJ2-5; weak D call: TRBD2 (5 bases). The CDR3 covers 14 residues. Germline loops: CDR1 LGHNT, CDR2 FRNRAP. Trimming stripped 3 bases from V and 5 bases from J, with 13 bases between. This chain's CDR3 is CASGLEGFVETQYF. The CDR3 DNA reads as TGTGCTAGTGGTTTAGAGGGATTTGTGGAGACCCAGTACTTC.

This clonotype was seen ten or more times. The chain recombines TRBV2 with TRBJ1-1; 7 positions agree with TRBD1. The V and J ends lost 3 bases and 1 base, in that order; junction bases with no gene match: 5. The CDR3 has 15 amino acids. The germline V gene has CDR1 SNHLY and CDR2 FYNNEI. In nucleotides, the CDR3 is TGTGCCAGCAGTGATACCTGGACAGGGAACACTGAAGCTTTCTTT. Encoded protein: CASSDTWTGNTEAFF.

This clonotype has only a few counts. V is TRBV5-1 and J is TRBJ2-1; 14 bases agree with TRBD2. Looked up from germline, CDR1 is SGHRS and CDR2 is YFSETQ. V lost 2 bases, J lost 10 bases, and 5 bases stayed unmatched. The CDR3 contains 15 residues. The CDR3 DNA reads TGCGCCAGCAGCTTTGGAGGACTAGCGGGAGGAGAGCAGTTCTTC. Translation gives CASSFGGLAGGEQFF.

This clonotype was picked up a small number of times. CDR3: CASSPLTIQGASQPQHF. The DNA of the CDR3 is TGTGCCAGCAGCCCCTTGACCATACAGGGGGCATCTCAGCCCCAGCATTTT. The rearrangement joins TRBV28 to TRBJ1-5, with TRBD1 matching over 9 bases. The V gene end was trimmed by 6 bases and the J gene end by 6 bases; junction bases not matched to a gene: 15. Per the germline V gene, CDR1 is MDHEN and CDR2 is SYDVKM. This CDR3 spans 17 amino acids.

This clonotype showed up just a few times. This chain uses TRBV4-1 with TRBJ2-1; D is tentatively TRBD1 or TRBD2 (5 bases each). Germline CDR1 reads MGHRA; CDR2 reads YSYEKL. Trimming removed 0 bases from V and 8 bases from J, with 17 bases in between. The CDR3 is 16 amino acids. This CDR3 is CASSQDGTLLGYEQFF. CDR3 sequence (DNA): TGCGCCAGCAGCCAAGATGGGACGCTCCTAGGCTATGAGCAGTTCTTC.

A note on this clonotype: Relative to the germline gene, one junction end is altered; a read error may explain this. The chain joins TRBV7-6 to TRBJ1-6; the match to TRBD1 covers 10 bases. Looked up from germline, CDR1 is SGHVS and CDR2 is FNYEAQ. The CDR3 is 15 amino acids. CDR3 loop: CASSSGQGYNSPLYF. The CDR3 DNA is TGTGCCAGCAGCTCGGGACAGGGGTATAATTCACCCCTCTACTTT.

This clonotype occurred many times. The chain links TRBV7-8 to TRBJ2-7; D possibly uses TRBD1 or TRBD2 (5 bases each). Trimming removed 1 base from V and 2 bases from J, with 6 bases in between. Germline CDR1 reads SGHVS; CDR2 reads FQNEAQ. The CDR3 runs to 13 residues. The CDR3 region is CASSLGDAYEQYV. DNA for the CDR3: TGTGCCAGCAGCTTAGGGGACGCCTACGAGCAGTACGTC.

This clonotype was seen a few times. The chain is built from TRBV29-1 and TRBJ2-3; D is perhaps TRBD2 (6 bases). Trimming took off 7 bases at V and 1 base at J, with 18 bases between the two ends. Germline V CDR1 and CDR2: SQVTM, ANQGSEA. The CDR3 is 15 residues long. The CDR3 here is CSAPTGVFGTDTQYF. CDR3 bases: TGCAGCGCCCCGACGGGGGTATTCGGCACAGATACGCAGTATTTT.

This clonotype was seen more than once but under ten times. DNA for the CDR3: TGCAGTGCTAGATTCCTCGGGGAGACCCAGTACTTC. Translated, it gives CSARFLGETQYF. The chain joins TRBV20-1 to TRBJ2-5; D is ambiguous. Germline CDR1 reads DFQATT; CDR2 reads SNEGSKA (reference sequence). The V end lost 2 bases, the J end lost 5 bases, and 9 bases lay between the germline ends. This CDR3 has 12 amino acids.

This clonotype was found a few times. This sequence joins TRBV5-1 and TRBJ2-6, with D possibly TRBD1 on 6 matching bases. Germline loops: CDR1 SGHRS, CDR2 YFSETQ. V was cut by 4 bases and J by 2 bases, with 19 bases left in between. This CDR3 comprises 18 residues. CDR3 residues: CASSPRDKDLPGANVLTF. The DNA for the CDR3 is TGCGCCAGCAGCCCCCGGGACAAGGACCTTCCTGGGGCCAACGTCCTGACTTTC.

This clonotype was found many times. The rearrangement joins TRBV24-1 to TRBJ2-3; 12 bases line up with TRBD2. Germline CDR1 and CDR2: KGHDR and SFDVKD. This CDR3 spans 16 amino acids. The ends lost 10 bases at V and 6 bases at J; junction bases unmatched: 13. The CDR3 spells CATAETSGSSTDTQYF. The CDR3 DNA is TGTGCCACAGCCGAGACTAGCGGGAGTTCCACCGATACGCAGTATTTT.

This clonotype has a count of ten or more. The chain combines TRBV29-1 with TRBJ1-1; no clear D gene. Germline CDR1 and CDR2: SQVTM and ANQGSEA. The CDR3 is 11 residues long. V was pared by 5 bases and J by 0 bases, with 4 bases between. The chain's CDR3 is CSVNVNTEAFF. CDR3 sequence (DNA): TGCAGCGTTAACGTGAACACTGAAGCTTTCTTT.

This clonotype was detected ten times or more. CDR3 protein: CASSTPGQGANQPQHF. The CDR3 DNA sequence: TGTGCCAGCAGTACACCGGGACAGGGGGCTAATCAGCCCCAGCATTTT. The chain is built from TRBV28 and TRBJ1-5; TRBD1 aligns across 12 bases. The ends lost 5 bases at V and 4 bases at J; junction bases unmatched: 6. Per germline, CDR1 MDHEN and CDR2 SYDVKM. This CDR3 region has 16 residues.

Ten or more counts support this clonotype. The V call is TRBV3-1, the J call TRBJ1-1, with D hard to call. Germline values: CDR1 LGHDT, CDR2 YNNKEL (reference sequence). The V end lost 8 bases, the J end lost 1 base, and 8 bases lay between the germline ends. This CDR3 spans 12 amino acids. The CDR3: CASGEGNTEAFF. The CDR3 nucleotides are TGTGCCAGCGGGGAGGGGAACACTGAAGCTTTCTTT.

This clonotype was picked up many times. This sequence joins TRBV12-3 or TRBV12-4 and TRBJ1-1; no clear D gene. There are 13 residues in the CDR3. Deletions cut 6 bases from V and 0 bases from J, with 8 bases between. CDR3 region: CASSFGLNTEAFF. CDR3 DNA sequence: TGTGCCAGCAGCTTTGGGTTGAACACTGAAGCTTTCTTT.

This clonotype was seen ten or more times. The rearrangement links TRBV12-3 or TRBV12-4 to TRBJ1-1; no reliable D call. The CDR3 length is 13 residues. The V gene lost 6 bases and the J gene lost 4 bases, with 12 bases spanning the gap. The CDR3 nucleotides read TGTGCCAGCAGAGAAAAGGGTGGCACTGAAGCTTTCTTT. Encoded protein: CASREKGGTEAFF.

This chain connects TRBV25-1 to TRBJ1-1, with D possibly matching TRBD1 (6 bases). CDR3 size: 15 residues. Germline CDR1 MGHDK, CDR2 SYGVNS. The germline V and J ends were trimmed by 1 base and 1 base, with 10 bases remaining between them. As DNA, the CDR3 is TGTGCCAGCAGTGAATGGGGGCCTTCGAACACTGAAGCTTTCTTT. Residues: CASSEWGPSNTEAFF.

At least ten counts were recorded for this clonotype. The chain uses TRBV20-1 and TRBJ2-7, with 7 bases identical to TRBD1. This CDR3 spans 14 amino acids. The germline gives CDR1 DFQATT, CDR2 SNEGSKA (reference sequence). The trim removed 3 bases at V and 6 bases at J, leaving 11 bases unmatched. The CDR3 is CSASPLQGWVEQYV. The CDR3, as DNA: TGCAGTGCTAGTCCACTACAGGGGTGGGTCGAGCAGTACGTC.

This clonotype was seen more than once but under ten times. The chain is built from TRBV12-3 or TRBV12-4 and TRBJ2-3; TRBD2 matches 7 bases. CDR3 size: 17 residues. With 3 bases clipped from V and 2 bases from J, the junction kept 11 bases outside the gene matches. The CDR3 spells CASSFRGSLAITDTQYF. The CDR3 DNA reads TGTGCCAGCAGTTTCCGAGGGTCACTAGCGATCACAGATACGCAGTATTTT.

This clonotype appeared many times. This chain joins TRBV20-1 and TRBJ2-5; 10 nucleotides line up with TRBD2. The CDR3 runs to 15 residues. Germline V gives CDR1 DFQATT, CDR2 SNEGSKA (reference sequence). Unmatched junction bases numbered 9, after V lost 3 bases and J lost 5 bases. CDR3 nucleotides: TGCAGTGCTAGGAGCCCCCTAGCGGGGGTGGAGACCCAGTACTTC. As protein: CSARSPLAGVETQYF.

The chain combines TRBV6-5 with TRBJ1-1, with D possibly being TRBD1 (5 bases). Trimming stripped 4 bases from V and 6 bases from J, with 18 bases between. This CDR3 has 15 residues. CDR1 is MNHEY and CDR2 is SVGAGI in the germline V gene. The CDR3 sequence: CASSSSQALTAEAFF. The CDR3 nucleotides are TGTGCCAGCAGTTCCTCACAGGCCTTGACGGCTGAAGCTTTCTTT.

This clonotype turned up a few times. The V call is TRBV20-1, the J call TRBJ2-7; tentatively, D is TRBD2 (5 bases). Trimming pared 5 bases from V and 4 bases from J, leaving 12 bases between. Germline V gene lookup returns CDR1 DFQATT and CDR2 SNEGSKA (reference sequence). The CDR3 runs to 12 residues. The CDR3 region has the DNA TGCAGTGCTGCCCGACTATTTTACGAGCAGTACTTC. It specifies CSAARLFYEQYF.

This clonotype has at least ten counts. The DNA for the CDR3 is TGTGCCAGCAGTTTCGGTTTGGGGCCCTACGAGCAGTACTTC. It specifies CASSFGLGPYEQYF. This chain links TRBV12-3 or TRBV12-4 with TRBJ2-7, with TRBD1 as a possible D gene (5 bases). The V end was cut by 3 bases, the J end by 2 bases, with 11 bases between. The CDR3 extends over 14 amino acids.